The next 20 T cell receptor beta chains were all read from a single sample in a study of Ad26.COV2.S vaccination and SARS-CoV-2 variants. Treatment reported: some 20 received Ad26.COV2.S at low or high dose, single or two shots; several received placebo; per-sample allocation not given. Samples analyzed were those drawn on day 63 after the first vaccine or placebo injection. Repertoires were generated with immunoSEQ multiplex PCR, while TCRdb's copy carries only in-frame clones and drops some. The sample contains 380,000 or so clones, roughly 90% of which appear only once. The sequenced sample was peripheral blood, obtained in a trial of Ad26.COV2.S vaccine versus placebo. The receptors come from a person between 18 and 60 years old who received the Ad26.COV2.S COVID-19 vaccine or a placebo.

The rearrangement uses TRBV28 and TRBJ2-7; a weak D match, TRBD1 (5 bases). CDR1 MDHEN and CDR2 SYDVKM come from the germline V gene. V gave up 4 bases and J gave up 7 bases, with 11 bases separating them. The CDR3 extends over 12 amino acids. The CDR3 DNA sequence: TGTGCCAGCAGTTCTACAGGAAGGGAGCAGTACTTC. Residues: CASSSTGREQYF. Combining the CDR3 with reference TRBV28 and TRBJ2-7 gives the whole variable domain DVKVTQSSRYLVKRTGEKVFLECVQDMDHENMFWYRQDPGLGLRLIYFSYDVKMKEKGDIPEGYSVSREKKERFSLILESASTNQTSMYLCASSSTGREQYFGPGTRLTVT.

The J gene is TRBJ2-7, the V gene TRBV4-3; TRBD1 aligns across 7 bases. Germline V gene data show CDR1 as LGHNA and CDR2 as YSLEER. The CDR3 is 15 amino acids. V shed 0 bases and J 2 bases; nucleotides not matched to a gene: 4. The DNA for the CDR3 is TGCGCCAGCAGCCAAGAATTCCAGGGGGCCTACGAGCAGTACTTC. It specifies CASSQEFQGAYEQYF.

The gene calls are TRBV5-1 and TRBJ1-1; 8 bases are shared with TRBD1. This CDR3 is 14 amino acids long. Trimming at V came to 2 bases and at J to 7 bases, leaving 7 bases not matched to a gene. Germline values: CDR1 SGHRS, CDR2 YFSETQ. For the CDR3, the DNA is TGCGCCAGCAGCTTAACCCTAGGACAGGGTGAAGCTTTCTTT. It specifies CASSLTLGQGEAFF.

The chain joins TRBV7-2 to TRBJ2-5, with D perhaps matching TRBD1 or TRBD2 (6 bases each). CDR3 size: 15 residues. The germline V gene has CDR1 SGHTA and CDR2 FQGNSA. Trimming pared 6 bases from V and 1 base from J, leaving 15 bases between. CDR3 residues: CASREGGGLQETQYF. The DNA for the CDR3 is TGTGCCAGCAGGGAGGGGGGAGGACTCCAAGAGACCCAGTACTTC.

With respect to this clone: A read error may account for a junction end that differs from germline. The chain couples TRBV3-1 (or the pseudogene TRBV3-2) to TRBJ1-2; no clear D gene. This CDR3 is built from 10 residues. Germline V gene sequence: CDR1 LGHDT, CDR2 YNNKEL (reference sequence). The CDR3 reads CASSQDTHSF. CDR3 nucleotide sequence: TGTGCCAGCAGCCAAGATACGCACTCCTTC.

The J gene is TRBJ2-7, the V gene TRBV6-2 or TRBV6-3, with D tentatively TRBD2 (6 bases). The CDR3 contains 16 residues. The V end lost 0 bases, the J end lost 3 bases, and 15 bases lay between the germline ends. CDR1 and CDR2 (germline): MNHEY, SVGEGT. CDR3: CASSYSIWTRGYEQYF. The CDR3 nucleotides read TGTGCCAGCAGTTACTCAATCTGGACGCGGGGCTACGAGCAGTACTTC.

The chain couples TRBV28 to TRBJ1-4; tentative D call: TRBD1 (5 bases). The CDR3 loop spans 13 amino acids. V shed 3 bases and J shed 6 bases, with 8 bases lying between them. CDR1 is MDHEN and CDR2 is SYDVKM in the germline V gene. The DNA of the CDR3 is TGTGCCAGCAGTTTTGCGGGGGATGAAAAACTGTTTTTT. It is translated as CASSFAGDEKLFF.

CDR3 in amino acids: CASSQTGAPAYQPQHF. CDR3 nucleotides: TGTGCCAGCTCACAGACAGGGGCCCCTGCCTATCAGCCCCAGCATTTT. The V gene is TRBV18, the J gene TRBJ1-5, with 8 bases lining up with TRBD1. The germline V gene has CDR1 KGHSH and CDR2 LQKENI. Trimming removed 4 bases from V and 5 bases from J; junction bases left unmatched: 10. The CDR3 is 16 residues long.

J is TRBJ1-1 and V is TRBV28; 7 positions agree with TRBD1. This CDR3 is built from 13 residues. Germline trimming cut 7 bases from V and 3 bases from J; bases unmatched to any gene: 5. CDR1 and CDR2 (germline): MDHEN, SYDVKM. The CDR3 DNA sequence: TGTGCCAGCAAGGGGGCGGGGTACACTGAAGCTTTCTTT. Amino acids: CASKGAGYTEAFF. Supplemented by reference TRBV28 and TRBJ1-1, the full variable domain reads DVKVTQSSRYLVKRTGEKVFLECVQDMDHENMFWYRQDPGLGLRLIYFSYDVKMKEKGDIPEGYSVSREKKERFSLILESASTNQTSMYLCASKGAGYTEAFFGQGTRLTVV.

This clone was picked up a small number of times. The DNA is omitted, as the CDR3 cannot be located on it reliably, and the CDR3 follows TCRdb's listing. The chain carries TRBV1 and TRBJ1-2; TRBD1 is taken as the D call from the table, unchecked against the DNA. TRBV1 is reported as a pseudogene. The CDR3 has 21 residues if both end residues are counted. This CDR3 is CTSSQDWAYGTGETHLYGYTF.

V and J are TRBV5-1 and TRBJ1-6, with D perhaps TRBD1 (5 bases). This CDR3 is 13 amino acids long. Deletions cut 0 bases from V and 10 bases from J, with 8 bases between. Per the germline V gene, CDR1 is SGHRS and CDR2 is YFSETQ. CDR3 bases: TGCGCCAGCAGCTTGGCTGGGGGGTCACCCCTCCACTTT. Protein: CASSLAGGSPLHF.

The rearrangement links TRBV4-3 to TRBJ2-7, with TRBD2 matching 9 bases. The CDR3 is made up of 16 amino acids. Per the germline V gene, CDR1 is LGHNA and CDR2 is YSLEER. The V gene end was trimmed by 1 base and the J gene end by 2 bases; junction bases not matched to a gene: 6. CDR3 DNA: TGCGCCAGCAGCCAAGGGTTTCCTAGCGGGACCTACGAGCAGTACTTC. It specifies CASSQGFPSGTYEQYF.

A note on this clone: This same CDR3 is encoded by further DNA sequences in the sample. The V and J genes are TRBV28 and TRBJ1-2, with 9 bases lining up with TRBD1. Germline CDR1 reads MDHEN; CDR2 reads SYDVKM. The CDR3 totals 13 residues. V gave up 5 bases and J gave up 5 bases; unmatched junction bases: 3. The CDR3 is CASSPGQGYGYTF. CDR3 coding DNA: TGTGCCAGCAGTCCTGGACAGGGGTATGGCTACACCTTC.

The chain couples TRBV4-3 to TRBJ1-3; D not certain. CDR1 and CDR2 from the germline V gene are LGHNA and YSLEER. The V end lost 1 base, the J end lost 1 base, and 14 bases lay between the germline ends. CDR3 length: 17 residues. The DNA for the CDR3 is TGCGCCAGCAGCCAAGGAACTGGAGTTTTATCTGGAAACACCATATATTTT. Translating gives CASSQGTGVLSGNTIYF.

J is TRBJ2-3 and V is TRBV5-1, with D hard to call. V lost 2 bases to trimming and J lost 0 bases, with 7 bases between them. This CDR3 comprises 14 residues. Germline assignment: CDR1 SGHRS and CDR2 YFSETQ. CDR3 sequence: CASSLTRSTDTQYF. In nucleotides, the CDR3 is TGCGCCAGCAGCTTAACGAGAAGCACAGATACGCAGTATTTT.

This clone was seen just once. This rearrangement joins TRBV28 to TRBJ2-3, with D perhaps assigned TRBD1 or TRBD2 (6 bases each). Germline V gives CDR1 MDHEN, CDR2 SYDVKM. Trimming shortened V by 5 bases and J by 2 bases, and 20 bases separated the two germline ends. The CDR3 covers 17 residues. In DNA form, the CDR3 reads TGTGCCAGCAGTGGAGGGGGTAGGGTGGGTGACACAGATACGCAGTATTTT. It encodes CASSGGGRVGDTDTQYF.

The gene calls are TRBV5-4 and TRBJ2-6; D is perhaps TRBD2 (6 bases). V shed 4 bases and J shed 3 bases, with 11 bases lying between them. The CDR3 is 15 residues long. The germline gives CDR1 SGHNT, CDR2 YYREEE (reference sequence). In nucleotides, the CDR3 is TGTGCCAGCAGCCGGGAGCTTTTTGGGGCCAACGTCCTGACTTTC. Encoded protein: CASSRELFGANVLTF.

This chain joins TRBV5-4 and TRBJ2-1; TRBD2 matches 13 bases. This CDR3 has 15 amino acids. The germline CDR1 and CDR2 sequences are SGHNT and YYREEE (reference sequence). J gave up 8 bases and V 3 bases, and 5 bases lay outside the gene matches. The CDR3 DNA reads as TGTGCCAGCAGCTATACTAGCGGGAGGGAGGATGAGCAGTTCTTC. It translates to CASSYTSGREDEQFF. The full variable domain, with the rest looked up from reference TRBV5-4 and TRBJ2-1, is ETGVTQSPTHLIKTRGQQVTLRCSSQSGHNTVSWYQQALGQGPQFIFQYYREEENGRGNFPPRFSGLQFPNYSSELNVNALELDDSALYLCASSYTSGREDEQFFGPGTRLTVL.

This rearrangement joins TRBV10-3 to TRBJ1-5, with a possible D match to TRBD1 (6 bases). CDR3 length equals 13 residues. Germline-derived CDR1 and CDR2 are ENHRY and SYGVKD. The V gene lost 4 bases and the J gene lost 7 bases, with 11 bases spanning the gap. The CDR3 DNA is TGTGCCATCAGTGTACAGGGCGCGCAGCCCCAGCATTTT. As protein: CAISVQGAQPQHF.

This rearrangement joins TRBV7-3 to TRBJ2-3; no clear D. The CDR3 has 13 amino acids. The germline CDR1 and CDR2 sequences are SGHTA and FQGTGA. V was pared by 1 base and J by 6 bases, with 8 bases between. The CDR3: CASSLNFADTQYF. In DNA form, the CDR3 reads TGTGCCAGCAGCTTAAATTTTGCCGATACGCAGTATTTT.